This T cell receptor (beta chain) was observed in a study of regulatory T cells in long-lasting Graves disease. This CDR3 comprises 16 residues. The germline gives CDR1 SEHNR, CDR2 FQNEAQ (reference sequence). The time point: newly diagnosed GD, antithyroid drugs for less than 3 months. PBMC RNA was the source of the TCR library. The peripheral blood volume drawn was about 10 milliliters, and it was collected into EDTA tubes. This clonotype occurred a few times. One junction end does not reproduce the germline sequence, and a read error may be involved. TCR beta libraries were built with iRepertoire HTBI primers and Arm-PCR of CDR3 regions. TCRdb ran MiXCR on the multiplex PCR reads and lists one entry per CDR3 protein. The sample lists approximately 560,000 distinct CDR3 sequences, roughly 16% occurring once. These data were likewise used in another study, on T cells in Graves' hyperthyroidism and ophthalmopathy.

The rearrangement links TRBV7-9 to TRBJ2-5; 8 bases are a match to TRBD1. The clonotype was recovered from a young man with Graves disease. The sample here was peripheral blood mononuclear cells (PBMCs), taken at new diagnosis, from a patient treated with antithyroid drugs. The CDR3 is CASSPSGTGGQEIQYF. The CDR3 DNA sequence: TGTGCCAGCAGCCCGTCCGGCACAGGGGGGCAAGAGATCCAGTACTTC.